The clone carrying this TCR beta chain was picked up many times. From the reads, TCRdb called clonotypes with MiXCR, one entry per CDR3 protein. In the table there are under 55,000 distinct CDR3 sequences, less than 8% of which are singletons. These data originate in a study of patients with pleural tuberculosis. Germline V gene data show CDR1 as MDHEN and CDR2 as SYDVKM. This CDR3 is 16 amino acids long. J lost 3 bases, V lost 4 bases, and 3 bases had no gene match. The chain uses TRBV28 and TRBJ2-1; the match to TRBD2 covers 13 bases. The sequence derives from a human donor with pleural tuberculosis. The CDR3 region is CASSSGTSGVYNEQFF. The DNA of the CDR3 is TGTGCCAGCAGTTCAGGGACTAGCGGGGTCTACAATGAGCAGTTCTTC.